Detailed here is one T cell receptor (beta chain). The target antigen is unknown. This sample is part of a study of cytomegalovirus exposure and HLA in healthy donors. Findings and limits, study-wide: The later analysis indicated that the majority of CMV-associated TCR beta chains appeared HLA-restricted.

Germline-derived CDR1 and CDR2 are SGDLS and YYNGEE. The ends lost 1 base at V and 0 bases at J; junction bases unmatched: 8. This CDR3 comprises 17 residues. In the PCR, 60 Vbeta and 13 Jbeta primers were used. Sequenced by immunoSEQ multiplex PCR; TCRdb stores in-frame clones only, minus some. Here the sample spans roughly 100,000 clones, 12% to 15% being singletons. This receptor was obtained from a female donor in good health and CMV-seronegative. The chain joins TRBV9 to TRBJ2-3; 7 positions agree with TRBD2. Sequenced input: PBMCs. CDR3 sequence (DNA): TGTGCCAGCAGCGTATCCGGAGCTAGCGGTAGCACAGATACGCAGTATTTT. Protein: CASSVSGASGSTDTQYF.